What follows are 11 T cell receptor beta chains derived from one specimen sequenced in a study of blood T cell repertoires in COVID-19 (dated by TCRdb to 2018 to 2020). Library prep was done by the immunoSEQ multiplex PCR assay. TCRdb limited this immuneACCESS table to in-frame rearrangements with V and J called. A share of clones is missing; checked studies link under half to unresolved V genes, and the rest is unexplained. In all, the sample holds under 250,000 clones, and approximately 82% of those were seen once. Together, the top ten hold roughly 12% of the sample. The sequenced sample consisted of peripheral blood. All receptors come from a woman between 40 and 55 years old with acute or convalescent COVID-19.

This clone was counted only a few times. V gene TRBV7-7 combines with J gene TRBJ2-2; tentative D call: TRBD1 (6 bases). Per the germline V gene, CDR1 is SSHAT and CDR2 is FNYEAQ (reference sequence). This CDR3 has 14 residues. The V gene lost 4 bases and the J gene lost 1 base, with 7 bases spanning the gap. CDR3 in DNA: TGTGCCAGCAGCTCGACAGGGAACACCGGGGAGCTGTTTTTT. Protein: CASSSTGNTGELFF. The whole variable domain, filled in from reference TRBV7-7 and TRBJ2-2, reads GAGVSQSPRYKVTKRGQDVTLRCDPISSHATLYWYQQALGQGPEFLTYFNYEAQPDKSGLPSDRFSAERPEGSISTLTIQRTEQRDSAMYRCASSSTGNTGELFFGEGSRLTVL.

This chain connects TRBV11-3 to TRBJ2-1, with 10 bases fitting TRBD2. This CDR3 is 17 amino acids long. Trimming removed 1 base from V and 7 bases from J; junction bases left unmatched: 10. Germline V gene sequence: CDR1 SGHNT, CDR2 YENEEA. The CDR3 DNA reads as TGTGCCAGCAGCTTAGTGCTCTCCGGGACTAGCGTAAATGAGCAGTTCTTC. Encoded protein: CASSLVLSGTSVNEQFF.

The CDR3 region is CASSLAPTGNNSPLHF. Written as DNA, the CDR3 is TGTGCCAGCAGCTTGGCCCCGACAGGGAACAATTCACCCCTCCACTTT. The rearrangement links TRBV5-5 to TRBJ1-6, with 7 bases fitting TRBD1. The CDR3 is made up of 16 amino acids. V shed 0 bases, J shed 7 bases, and the junction held 7 bases outside the gene matches. The V gene's germline CDR1 is SGHKS and CDR2 YYEKEE (reference sequence).

The rearrangement links TRBV6-6 to TRBJ2-7; D gene unclear. This CDR3 comprises 13 residues. The germline gives CDR1 MNHNY, CDR2 SVGAGI (reference sequence). V lost 6 bases and J lost 6, with 15 bases in between. CDR3 nucleotides: TGTGCCAGCAGCGATAGCCCCGCACCCGAGCAGTACTTC. Amino acid sequence: CASSDSPAPEQYF.

In this sample, this clone turned up once. The V gene is TRBV7-9, the J gene TRBJ2-7; 10 positions match TRBD2. Germline V CDR1 and CDR2: SEHNR, FQNEAQ (reference sequence). V lost 4 bases, J lost 3 bases, and 12 bases stayed unmatched. The CDR3 consists of 17 residues. In DNA form, the CDR3 reads TGTGCCAGCAGCTCGGGGACTTGGACTAGCGGACGCTACGAGCAGTACTTC. This translates into CASSSGTWTSGRYEQYF.

The chain combines TRBV5-6 with TRBJ1-2; 8 bases map to TRBD1. The CDR3 is made up of 17 amino acids. Per germline, CDR1 SGHDT and CDR2 YYEEEE. J was trimmed by 2 bases and V by 4 bases; bases with no gene match: 13. CDR3 in amino acids: CASSPYRGARGNYGYTF. The DNA for the CDR3 is TGTGCCAGCAGCCCTTACAGGGGGGCGAGGGGGAACTATGGCTACACCTTC. Looking up the rest from reference TRBV5-6 and TRBJ1-2 gives the full variable domain: DAGVTQSPTHLIKTRGQQVTLRCSPKSGHDTVSWYQQALGQGPQFIFQYYEEEERQRGNFPDRFSGHQFPNYSSELNVNALLLGDSALYLCASSPYRGARGNYGYTFGSGTRLTVV.

As to this clone: Other nucleotide sequences in the sample specify the same CDR3. This chain uses TRBV11-2 with TRBJ2-1, with 8 bases aligning to TRBD2. V shed 3 bases and J 2 bases; nucleotides not matched to a gene: 3. There are 15 residues in the CDR3. Germline values: CDR1 SGHAT, CDR2 FQNNGV. The CDR3 region is CASSFSAGAYNEQFF. Here the CDR3 DNA reads TGTGCCAGCAGCTTTTCAGCGGGAGCCTACAATGAGCAGTTCTTC.

The chain couples TRBV27 to TRBJ2-7; 9 bases map to TRBD2. Germline assignment: CDR1 MNHEY and CDR2 SMNVEV (reference sequence). This CDR3 has 14 residues. J lost 2 bases, V lost 2 bases, and 1 base had no gene match. The CDR3 sequence: CASSLAGGPYEQYF. CDR3 coding DNA: TGTGCCAGCAGTTTAGCGGGAGGGCCCTACGAGCAGTACTTC.

This clone appeared a few times. The rearrangement joins TRBV30 to TRBJ1-5; no firm D call. This CDR3 has 12 amino acids. Germline V lookup: CDR1 GTSNPN, CDR2 SVGIG (reference sequence). V lost 4 bases to trimming and J lost 2 bases, with 6 bases between them. The CDR3 DNA reads TGTGCCTGGAATTATGGCAATCAGCCCCAGCATTTT. It specifies CAWNYGNQPQHF. Supplemented by reference TRBV30 and TRBJ1-5, the full variable domain reads SQTIHQWPATLVQPVGSPLSLECTVEGTSNPNLYWYRQAAGRGLQLLFYSVGIGQISSEVPQNLSASRPQDRQFILSSKKLLLSDSGFYLCAWNYGNQPQHFGDGTRLSIL.

J is TRBJ1-1 and V is TRBV10-2, with D unresolved. This CDR3 is built from 14 residues. V was shortened by 8 bases and J by 6 bases, with 19 bases between the two germline ends. Germline values: CDR1 WSHSY, CDR2 SAAADI. The CDR3 is CASVAREVSPEAFF. The CDR3 DNA sequence: TGCGCCAGCGTGGCGAGGGAAGTAAGCCCTGAAGCTTTCTTT.

V usage is TRBV27 and J usage is TRBJ1-2, with 8 bases lining up with TRBD1. J gave up 6 bases and V 3 bases, and 9 bases lay outside the gene matches. The germline CDR1 and CDR2 sequences are MNHEY and SMNVEV (reference sequence). The CDR3 spans 15 residues. CDR3 in DNA: TGTGCCAGCAGTTTCACCAGTACAGGGGGGAATGGCTACACCTTC. Amino acids: CASSFTSTGGNGYTF.